This T cell receptor (beta chain) was recorded in a study of cytomegalovirus exposure and HLA in healthy donors. Study information: Unique TCR beta sequences numbering approximately 120 million came from 150 million to 200 million T cells in an earlier analysis. General study points: Other equally common chains were less clonally expanded than HLA-associated TCR beta chains, a later analysis showed. Links to common viral pathogens appeared, in a later analysis, for several of the most significant clusters.

PCR amplification relied on 60 Vbeta primers (plus 13 Jbeta primers). Generated by immunoSEQ multiplex PCR, the TCRdb table keeps only in-frame clones and is missing some. The repertoire includes 110,000 to 150,000 clones, more than 75% of them detected once, and less than 3% sits in the top ten. About this clone: The antigen remains undetermined.

V was clipped by 6 bases and J by 4 bases, with 18 bases between them. CDR1 and CDR2 from the germline V gene are SNHLY and FYNNEI. This CDR3 is built from 15 residues. This receptor was obtained from a female donor in good health and CMV-seronegative. The chain recombines TRBV2 with TRBJ1-2, with D possibly being TRBD1 (5 bases). Material: PBMCs. CDR3 DNA sequence: TGTGCCAGCAGATCGGCTAGGACAACGGTCTATGGCTACACCTTC. Amino acid sequence: CASRSARTTVYGYTF. The variable domain in full, with the rest retrieved from reference TRBV2 and TRBJ1-2, is EPEVTQTPSHQVTQMGQEVILRCVPISNHLYFYWYRQILGQKVEFLVSFYNNEISEKSEIFDDQFSVERPDGSNFTLKIRSTKLEDSAMYFCASRSARTTVYGYTFGSGTRLTVV.